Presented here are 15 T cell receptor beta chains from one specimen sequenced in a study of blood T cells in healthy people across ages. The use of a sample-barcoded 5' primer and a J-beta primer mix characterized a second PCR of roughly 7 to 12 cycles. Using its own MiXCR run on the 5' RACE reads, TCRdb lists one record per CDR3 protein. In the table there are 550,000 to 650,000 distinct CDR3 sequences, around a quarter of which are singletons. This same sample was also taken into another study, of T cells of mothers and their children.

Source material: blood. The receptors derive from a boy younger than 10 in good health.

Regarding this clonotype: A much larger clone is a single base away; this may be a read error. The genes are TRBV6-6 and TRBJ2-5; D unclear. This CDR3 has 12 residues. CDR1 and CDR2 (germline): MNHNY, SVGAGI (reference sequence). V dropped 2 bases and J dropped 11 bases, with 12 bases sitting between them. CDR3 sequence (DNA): TGTGCCAGCAGTTACAGGGTTTACCAGCAGTACTTC. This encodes CASSYRVYQQYF.

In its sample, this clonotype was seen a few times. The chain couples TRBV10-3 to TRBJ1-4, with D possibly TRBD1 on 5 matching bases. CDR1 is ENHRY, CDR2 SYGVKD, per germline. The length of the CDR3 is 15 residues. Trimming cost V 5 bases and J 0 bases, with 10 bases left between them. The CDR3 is CAISRQPATNEKLFF. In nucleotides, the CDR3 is TGTGCCATCAGTCGACAGCCTGCAACTAATGAAAAACTGTTTTTT.

CDR3 nucleotides: TGTGCCAGCAGCCTACAGCGATTCTCCACCTACGAGCAGTACTTC. Amino acid sequence: CASSLQRFSTYEQYF. The J gene is TRBJ2-7, the V gene TRBV7-9; D unresolved. The germline V and J ends were trimmed by 5 bases and 2 bases, with 16 bases remaining between them. The CDR3 runs to 15 residues. Per germline, CDR1 SEHNR and CDR2 FQNEAQ (reference sequence).

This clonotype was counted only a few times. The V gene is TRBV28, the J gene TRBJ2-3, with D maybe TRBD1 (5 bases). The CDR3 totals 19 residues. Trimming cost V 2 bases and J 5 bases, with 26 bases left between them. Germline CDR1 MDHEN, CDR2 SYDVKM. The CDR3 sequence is CASSLGFGVWASRGDTQYF. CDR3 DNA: TGTGCCAGCAGTTTAGGCTTCGGTGTTTGGGCAAGTAGGGGAGATACGCAGTATTTT.

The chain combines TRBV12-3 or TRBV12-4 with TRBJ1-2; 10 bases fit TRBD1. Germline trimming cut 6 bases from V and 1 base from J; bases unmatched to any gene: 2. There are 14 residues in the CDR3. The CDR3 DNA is TGTGCCAGCAGCGGGACAGGGGTTAACTATGGCTACACCTTC. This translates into CASSGTGVNYGYTF.

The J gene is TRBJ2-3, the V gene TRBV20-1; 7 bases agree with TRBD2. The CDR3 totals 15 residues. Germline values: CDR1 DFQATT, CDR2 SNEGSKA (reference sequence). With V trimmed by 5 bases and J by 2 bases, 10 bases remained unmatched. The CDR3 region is CSALKASGVTDTQYF. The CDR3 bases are TGCAGTGCTTTAAAAGCCAGCGGGGTCACAGATACGCAGTATTTT.

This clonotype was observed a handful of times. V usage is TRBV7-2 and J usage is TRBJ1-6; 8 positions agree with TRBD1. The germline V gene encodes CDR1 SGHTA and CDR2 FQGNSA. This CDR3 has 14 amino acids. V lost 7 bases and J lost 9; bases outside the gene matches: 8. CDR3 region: CASINDRGGSPLHF. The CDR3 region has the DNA TGTGCCAGCATCAACGACAGGGGAGGTTCACCCCTCCACTTT.

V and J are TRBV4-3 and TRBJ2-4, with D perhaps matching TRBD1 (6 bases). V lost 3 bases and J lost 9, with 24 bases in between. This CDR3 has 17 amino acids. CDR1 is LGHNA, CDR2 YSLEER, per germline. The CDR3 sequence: CASSHSNDRTENGIQYF. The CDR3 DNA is TGCGCCAGCAGCCATTCAAACGACAGGACGGAAAACGGCATTCAGTACTTC.

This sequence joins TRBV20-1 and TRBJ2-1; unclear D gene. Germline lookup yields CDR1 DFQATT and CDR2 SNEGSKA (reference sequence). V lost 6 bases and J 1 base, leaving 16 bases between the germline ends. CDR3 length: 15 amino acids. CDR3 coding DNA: TGCAGTGCGACCTCTACTATAGGATCCTACAATGAGCAGTTCTTC. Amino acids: CSATSTIGSYNEQFF.

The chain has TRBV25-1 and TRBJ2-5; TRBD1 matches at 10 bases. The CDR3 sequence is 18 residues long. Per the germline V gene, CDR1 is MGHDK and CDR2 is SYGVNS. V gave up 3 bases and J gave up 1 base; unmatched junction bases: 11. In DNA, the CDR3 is TGTGCCAGCAGTGATTCCCCTCGACAGGGGGCGACCCAAGAGACCCAGTACTTC. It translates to CASSDSPRQGATQETQYF.

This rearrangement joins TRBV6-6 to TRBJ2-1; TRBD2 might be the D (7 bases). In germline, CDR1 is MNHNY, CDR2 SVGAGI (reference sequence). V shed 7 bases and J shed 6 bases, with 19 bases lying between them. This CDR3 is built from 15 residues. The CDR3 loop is CASTPRGGQGNEQFF. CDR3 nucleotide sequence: TGTGCCAGCACCCCGAGGGGGGGCCAGGGCAATGAGCAGTTCTTC.

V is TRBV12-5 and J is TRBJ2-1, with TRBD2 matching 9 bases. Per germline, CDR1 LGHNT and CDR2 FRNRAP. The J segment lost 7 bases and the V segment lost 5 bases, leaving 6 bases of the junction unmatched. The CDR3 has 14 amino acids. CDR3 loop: CASGQVAGVNEQFF. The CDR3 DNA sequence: TGTGCTAGTGGTCAAGTAGCGGGAGTTAATGAGCAGTTCTTC.

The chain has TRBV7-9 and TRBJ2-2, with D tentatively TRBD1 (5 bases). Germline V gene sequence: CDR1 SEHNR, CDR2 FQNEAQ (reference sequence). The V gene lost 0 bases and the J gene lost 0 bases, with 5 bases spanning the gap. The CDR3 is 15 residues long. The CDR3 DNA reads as TGTGCCAGCAGCTTAGCACAGGCGAACACCGGGGAGCTGTTTTTT. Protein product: CASSLAQANTGELFF.

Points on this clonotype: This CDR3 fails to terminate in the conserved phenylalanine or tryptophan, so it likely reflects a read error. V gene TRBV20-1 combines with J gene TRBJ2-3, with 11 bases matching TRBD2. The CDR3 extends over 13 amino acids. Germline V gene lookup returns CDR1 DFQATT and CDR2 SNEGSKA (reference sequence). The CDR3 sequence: CSLLAGDTDMQYL. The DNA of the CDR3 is TGCAGTCTACTAGCGGGGGACACAGATATGCAGTATTTG.

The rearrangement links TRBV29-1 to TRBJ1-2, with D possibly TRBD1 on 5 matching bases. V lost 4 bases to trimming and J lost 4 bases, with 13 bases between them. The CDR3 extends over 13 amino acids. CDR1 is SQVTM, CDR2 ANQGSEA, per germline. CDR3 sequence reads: CSVGQSSGYGYTF. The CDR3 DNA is TGCAGCGTTGGACAGTCCTCAGGCTATGGCTACACCTTC.